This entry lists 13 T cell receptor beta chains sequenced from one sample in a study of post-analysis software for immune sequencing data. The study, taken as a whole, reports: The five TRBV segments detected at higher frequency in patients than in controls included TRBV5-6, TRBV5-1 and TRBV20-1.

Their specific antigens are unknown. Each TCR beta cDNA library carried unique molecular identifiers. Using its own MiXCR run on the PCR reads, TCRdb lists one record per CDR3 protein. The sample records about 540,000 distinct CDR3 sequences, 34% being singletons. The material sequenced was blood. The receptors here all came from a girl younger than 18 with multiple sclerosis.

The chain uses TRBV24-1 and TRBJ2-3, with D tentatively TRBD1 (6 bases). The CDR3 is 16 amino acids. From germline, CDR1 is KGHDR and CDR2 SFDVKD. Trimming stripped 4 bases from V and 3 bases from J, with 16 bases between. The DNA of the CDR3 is TGTGCCACCAGTGAATTGGGGGCAGGGGCTACAGATACGCAGTATTTT. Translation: CATSELGAGATDTQYF.

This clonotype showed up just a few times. CDR3 residues: CASSRREGETYNSPLHF. CDR3 bases: TGTGCCAGCAGCCGCCGGGAGGGTGAAACCTATAATTCACCCCTCCACTTT. The chain links TRBV6-1 to TRBJ1-6; D unclear. Per germline, CDR1 MNHNS and CDR2 SASEGT. The CDR3 contains 17 residues. Trimming cost V 6 bases and J 2 bases, with 17 bases left between them.

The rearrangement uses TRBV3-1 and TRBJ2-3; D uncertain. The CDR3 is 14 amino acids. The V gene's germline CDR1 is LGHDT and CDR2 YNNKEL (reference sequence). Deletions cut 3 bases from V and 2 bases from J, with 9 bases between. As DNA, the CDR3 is TGTGCCAGCAGCCATTTGGGATTCACAGATACGCAGTATTTT. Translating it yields CASSHLGFTDTQYF.

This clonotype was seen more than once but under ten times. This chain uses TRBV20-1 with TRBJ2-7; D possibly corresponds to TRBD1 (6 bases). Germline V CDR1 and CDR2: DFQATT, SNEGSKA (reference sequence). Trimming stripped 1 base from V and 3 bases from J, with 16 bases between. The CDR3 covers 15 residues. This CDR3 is CSARGEQGSNYEQYF. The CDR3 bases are TGCAGTGCTAGAGGAGAACAGGGATCTAACTACGAGCAGTACTTC.

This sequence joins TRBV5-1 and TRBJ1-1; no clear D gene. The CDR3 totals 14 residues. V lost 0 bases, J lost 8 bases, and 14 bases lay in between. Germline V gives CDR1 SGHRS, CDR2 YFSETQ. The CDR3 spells CASSLAQLGDEAFF. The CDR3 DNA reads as TGCGCCAGCAGCTTGGCCCAATTGGGAGACGAAGCTTTCTTT. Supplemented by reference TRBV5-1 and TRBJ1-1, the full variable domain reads KAGVTQTPRYLIKTRGQQVTLSCSPISGHRSVSWYQQTPGQGLQFLFEYFSETQRNKGNFPGRFSGRQFSNSRSEMNVSTLELGDSALYLCASSLAQLGDEAFFGQGTRLTVV.

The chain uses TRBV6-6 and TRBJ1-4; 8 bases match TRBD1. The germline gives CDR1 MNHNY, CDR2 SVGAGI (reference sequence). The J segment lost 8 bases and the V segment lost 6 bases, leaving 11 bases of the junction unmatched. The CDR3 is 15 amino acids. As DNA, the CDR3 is TGTGCCAGCAGAAACTACAGGGGGGTGGTCGAAAAACTGTTTTTT. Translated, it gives CASRNYRGVVEKLFF.

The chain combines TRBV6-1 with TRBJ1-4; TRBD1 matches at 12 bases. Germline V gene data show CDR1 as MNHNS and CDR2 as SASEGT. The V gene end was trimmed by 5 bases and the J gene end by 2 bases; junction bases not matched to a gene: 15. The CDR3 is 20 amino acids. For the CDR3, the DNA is TGTGCCAGCAGTCCGGCCTGGGGACAGGGGGCGCGGGGCACTAATGAAAAACTGTTTTTT. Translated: CASSPAWGQGARGTNEKLFF.

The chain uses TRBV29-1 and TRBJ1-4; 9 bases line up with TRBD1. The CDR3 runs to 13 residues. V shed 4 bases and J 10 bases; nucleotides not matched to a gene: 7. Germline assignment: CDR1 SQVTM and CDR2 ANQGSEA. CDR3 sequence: CSVARQGDGKLFF. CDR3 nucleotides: TGCAGCGTTGCGAGACAGGGGGATGGAAAACTGTTTTTT.

DNA of the CDR3: TGTGCCAGCAGCCCGACTGTGGGGGTGAACACTGAAGCTTTCTTT. This sequence encodes CASSPTVGVNTEAFF. V and J are TRBV3-1 and TRBJ1-1, with D perhaps matching TRBD1 (5 bases). The CDR3 runs to 15 residues. The V gene's germline CDR1 is LGHDT and CDR2 YNNKEL (reference sequence). Trimming pared 4 bases from V and 0 bases from J, leaving 12 bases between.

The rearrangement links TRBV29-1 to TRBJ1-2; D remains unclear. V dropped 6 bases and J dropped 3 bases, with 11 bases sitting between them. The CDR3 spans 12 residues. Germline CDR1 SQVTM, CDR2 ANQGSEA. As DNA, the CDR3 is TGCAGCGTGACGGAGCAGGACTATGGCTACACCTTC. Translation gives CSVTEQDYGYTF.

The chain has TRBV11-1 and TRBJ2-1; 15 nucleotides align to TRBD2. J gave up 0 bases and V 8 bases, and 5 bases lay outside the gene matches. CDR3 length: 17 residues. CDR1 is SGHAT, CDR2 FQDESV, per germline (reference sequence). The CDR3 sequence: CASGRTSGGASYNEQFF. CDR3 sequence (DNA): TGTGCCAGCGGCAGGACTAGCGGGGGGGCCTCCTACAATGAGCAGTTCTTC.

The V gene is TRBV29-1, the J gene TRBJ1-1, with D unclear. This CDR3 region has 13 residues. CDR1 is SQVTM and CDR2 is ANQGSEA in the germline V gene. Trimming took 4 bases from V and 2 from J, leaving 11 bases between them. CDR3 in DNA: TGCAGCGTTGGGTCCGGGGTTAACACTGAAGCTTTCTTT. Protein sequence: CSVGSGVNTEAFF.

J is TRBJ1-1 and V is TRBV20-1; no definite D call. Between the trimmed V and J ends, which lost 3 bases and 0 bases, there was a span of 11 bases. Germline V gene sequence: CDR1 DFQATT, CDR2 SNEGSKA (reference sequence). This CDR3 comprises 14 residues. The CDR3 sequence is CSASQQDLNTEAFF. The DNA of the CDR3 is TGCAGTGCTAGCCAACAAGATTTGAACACTGAAGCTTTCTTT.